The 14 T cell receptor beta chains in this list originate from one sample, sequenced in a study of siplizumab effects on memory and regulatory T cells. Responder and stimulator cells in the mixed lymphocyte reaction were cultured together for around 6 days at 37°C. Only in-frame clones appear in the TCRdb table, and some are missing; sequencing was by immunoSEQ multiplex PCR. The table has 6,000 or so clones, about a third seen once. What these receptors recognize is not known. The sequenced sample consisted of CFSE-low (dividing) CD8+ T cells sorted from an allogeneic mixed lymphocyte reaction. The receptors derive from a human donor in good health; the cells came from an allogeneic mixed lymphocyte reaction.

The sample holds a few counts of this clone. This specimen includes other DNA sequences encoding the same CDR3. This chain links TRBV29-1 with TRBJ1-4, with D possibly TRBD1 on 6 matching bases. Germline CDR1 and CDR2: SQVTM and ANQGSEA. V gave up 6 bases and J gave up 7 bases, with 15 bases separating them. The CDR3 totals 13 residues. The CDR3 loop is CSVKGGNSEKLFF. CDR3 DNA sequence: TGCAGCGTGAAGGGGGGTAATAGTGAAAAACTGTTTTTT.

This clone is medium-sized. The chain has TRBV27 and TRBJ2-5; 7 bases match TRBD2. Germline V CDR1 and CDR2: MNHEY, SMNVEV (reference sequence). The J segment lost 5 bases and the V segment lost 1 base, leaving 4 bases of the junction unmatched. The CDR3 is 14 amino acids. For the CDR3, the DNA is TGTGCCAGCAGTTTATTGGGGGGGTGGGAGACCCAGTACTTC. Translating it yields CASSLLGGWETQYF.

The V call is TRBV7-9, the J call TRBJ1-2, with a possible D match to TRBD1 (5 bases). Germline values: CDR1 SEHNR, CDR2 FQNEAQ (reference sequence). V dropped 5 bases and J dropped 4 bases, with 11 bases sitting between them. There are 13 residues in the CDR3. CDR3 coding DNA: TGTGCCAGCAGCCCACGGGACTTCTATGGCTACACCTTC. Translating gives CASSPRDFYGYTF.

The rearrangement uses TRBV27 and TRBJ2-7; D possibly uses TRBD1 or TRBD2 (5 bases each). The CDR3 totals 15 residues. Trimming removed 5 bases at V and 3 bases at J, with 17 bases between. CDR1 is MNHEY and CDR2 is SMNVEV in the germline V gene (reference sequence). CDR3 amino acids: CASSPDPSGRYEQYF. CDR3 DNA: TGTGCCAGCAGTCCTGACCCCTCGGGACGCTACGAGCAGTACTTC.

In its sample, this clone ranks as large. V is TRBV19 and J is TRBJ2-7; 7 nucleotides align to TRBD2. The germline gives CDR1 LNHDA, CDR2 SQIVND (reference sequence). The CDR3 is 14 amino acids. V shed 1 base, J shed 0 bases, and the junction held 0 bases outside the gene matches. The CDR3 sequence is CASSIGTSSYEQYF. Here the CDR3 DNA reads TGTGCCAGTAGTATAGGGACTAGCTCCTACGAGCAGTACTTC.

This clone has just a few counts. CDR3 bases: TGTGCCAGCAGCTCGGAGACCCCGACCTACGAGCAGTACTTC. Translating gives CASSSETPTYEQYF. The chain carries TRBV7-9 and TRBJ2-7; D gene ambiguous. The germline V gene has CDR1 SEHNR and CDR2 FQNEAQ (reference sequence). The CDR3 covers 14 residues. V was trimmed by 4 bases and J by 2 bases, leaving 12 bases between them.

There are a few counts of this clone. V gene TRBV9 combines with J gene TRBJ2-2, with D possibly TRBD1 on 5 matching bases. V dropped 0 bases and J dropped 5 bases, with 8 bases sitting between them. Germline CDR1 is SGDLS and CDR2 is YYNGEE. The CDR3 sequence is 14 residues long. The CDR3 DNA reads TGTGCCAGCAGCGTAGAAGGGGATACCGGGGAGCTGTTTTTT. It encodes CASSVEGDTGELFF. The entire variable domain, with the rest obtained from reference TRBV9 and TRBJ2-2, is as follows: DSGVTQTPKHLITATGQRVTLRCSPRSGDLSVYWYQQSLDQGLQFLIQYYNGEERAKGNILERFSAQQFPDLHSELNLSSLELGDSALYFCASSVEGDTGELFFGEGSRLTVL.

The CDR3 loop is CASSLLSPEQFF. The CDR3 coding sequence is TGTGCCAGCAGCTTGCTTAGCCCAGAGCAGTTCTTC. V and J are TRBV5-4 and TRBJ2-1; D is ambiguous. V lost 1 base, J lost 10 bases, and 9 bases lay in between. The CDR3 length is 12 residues. The V gene's germline CDR1 is SGHNT and CDR2 YYREEE (reference sequence).

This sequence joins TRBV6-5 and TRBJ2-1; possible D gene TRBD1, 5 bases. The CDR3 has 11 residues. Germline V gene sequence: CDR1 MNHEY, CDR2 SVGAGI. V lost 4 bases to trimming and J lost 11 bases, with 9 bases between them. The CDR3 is CASSFRDKQFF. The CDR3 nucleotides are TGTGCCAGCAGTTTCAGGGATAAGCAGTTCTTC.

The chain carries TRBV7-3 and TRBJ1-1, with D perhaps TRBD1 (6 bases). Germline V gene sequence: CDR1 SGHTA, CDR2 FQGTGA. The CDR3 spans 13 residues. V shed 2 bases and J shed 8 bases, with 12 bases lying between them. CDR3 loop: CASSLAGAKEAFF. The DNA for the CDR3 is TGTGCCAGCAGCTTAGCAGGGGCGAAGGAAGCTTTCTTT.

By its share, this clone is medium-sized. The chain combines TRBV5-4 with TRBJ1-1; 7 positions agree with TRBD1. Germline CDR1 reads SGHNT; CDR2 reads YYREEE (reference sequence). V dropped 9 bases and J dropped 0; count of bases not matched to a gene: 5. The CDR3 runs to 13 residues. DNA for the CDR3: TGTGCCACCTGGGACAGAATGAACACTGAAGCTTTCTTT. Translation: CATWDRMNTEAFF.

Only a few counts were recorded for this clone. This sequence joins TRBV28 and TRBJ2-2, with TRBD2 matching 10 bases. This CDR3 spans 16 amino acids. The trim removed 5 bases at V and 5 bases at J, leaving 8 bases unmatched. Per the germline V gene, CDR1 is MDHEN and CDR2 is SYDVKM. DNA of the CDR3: TGTGCCAGCAGTGCTACAGAACTAGCGGGAACCGGGGAGCTGTTTTTT. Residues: CASSATELAGTGELFF. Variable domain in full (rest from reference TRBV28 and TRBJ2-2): DVKVTQSSRYLVKRTGEKVFLECVQDMDHENMFWYRQDPGLGLRLIYFSYDVKMKEKGDIPEGYSVSREKKERFSLILESASTNQTSMYLCASSATELAGTGELFFGEGSRLTVL.

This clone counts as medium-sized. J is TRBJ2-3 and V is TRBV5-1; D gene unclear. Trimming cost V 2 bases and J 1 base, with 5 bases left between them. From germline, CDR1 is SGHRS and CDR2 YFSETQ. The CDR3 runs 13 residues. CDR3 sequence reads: CASSFSGTDTQYF. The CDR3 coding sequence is TGCGCCAGCAGCTTTAGTGGCACAGATACGCAGTATTTT.

The CDR3 DNA is TGTGCCAGCAGCTTCTACCTCGGCAATCAGCCCCAGCATTTT. As protein: CASSFYLGNQPQHF. The gene calls are TRBV7-2 and TRBJ1-5; no firm D call. The V end lost 3 bases, the J end lost 2 bases, and 8 bases lay between the germline ends. In germline, CDR1 is SGHTA, CDR2 FQGNSA. This CDR3 has 14 amino acids.